The TCR delta chain under discussion was sequenced for a study of Vδ1+ human thymocytes listed by TCRdb under 2018. With regard to the full study: As a data resource, the study described the mRNA-level TRG and TRD CDR3 repertoires found in highly purified Vdelta1+ thymocytes taken from young children. Earlier work had validated the multiplex-based CDR3 amplicon strategy against 5'RACE-based methods for generating CDR3 amplicons.

Ends trimmed: V by 4 bases, J by 2 bases; bases unmatched to a gene: 9. The germline V gene encodes CDR1 GEAIGNYY and CDR2 EKD. The CDR3, cysteine through phenylalanine, is 16 amino acids long. The kept DNA is CDR3 alone, 48 bases in frame from the first base. Study-wide findings and limitations: The use of highly purified populations and single-cell validation was advised by the authors, since misinterpretation of bulk repertoire data could be caused by unexpected Vdelta2 sequences. No clustering by age or sex was observed, so analyses did not stratify donors by these variables. Thymic TRG and TRD repertoires appeared highly polyclonal with Gaussian CDR3 length distributions, unlike oligoclonal peripheral blood repertoires. Roughly a fifth of thymic TRD sequences were found to be Vdelta2 (and few were Vdelta3) despite high sort purity, in contrast to peripheral blood Vdelta1+ controls. Donors shared many TRG clonotypes (up to about 6.9x10^3), but TRD repertoires were essentially private, with at most 116 shared.

This clone was observed a few times. The antigen it binds to is not known. No per-base quality is available; no much larger clone lies one base away. Thymic samples were depleted of alphabeta T cells, then CD3+ TCRVdelta1+ TCRVdelta2- thymocytes were FACS-sorted. The purity of the sorted Vdelta1+ thymocytes fell between roughly 97% and 99.6%. The thymic specimens were obtained from 7 or 8 paediatric patients, aged roughly 5 days to 15 months, who were having corrective cardiac surgery. Thymic tissue was dispersed and mononuclear cells isolated on a Histopaque-1077 density gradient. For staining, the antibodies used were anti-TCRVdelta1 clone TS8.2, anti-TCRVdelta2 clone B6, anti-CD3 clone HIT3a and anti-TCRalphabeta clone IP26. RNA was isolated using the RNeasy mini kit, and reverse transcription was performed with Superscript III. Multiplex PCR was used to generate CDR3 amplicons, with pooled V-gene forward primers and a constant-region reverse primer carrying Illumina adaptor overhangs. After gel purification, the amplicons were indexed with Nextera index primers over eight extra PCR cycles and then purified using AMPure XP beads. Sequencing of the libraries was done on an Illumina MiSeq using paired-end 250 bp reads, dual indexing and a roughly 20% PhiX spike-in. The authors processed their data as follows. Reads were quality checked with FastQC, and TRG read pairs were merged with ea-utils fastq-join. IMGT/HighV-QUEST was used to annotate the sequences, only productive sequences with an unambiguous V-gene assignment were kept, and clonotypes were defined as sequences sharing an identical CDR3 sequence. For downstream analysis, the tools were VDJtools 1.1.1, tcR 2.2.3, Treemap and vegan Shannon diversity in R 3.4.4. TCRdb reran clone calling on the public reads with CATT; rows sharing one DNA sequence were then combined. These V and J calls derive from TCRdb rather than the authors' analysis. This sample holds around 60,000 delta-chain clones; over 12% were observed only once. The ten top clones hold around 0.37% of the sample.

The sample consisted of Vdelta1+ gamma-delta thymocytes from the thymus. The cell subset or site label on this specimen signifies: FACS-sorted CD3+ TCRalphabeta- TCRVdelta1+ TCRVdelta2- thymocytes. This TCR was sampled from a girl less than two years old who had congenital heart surgery. The rearrangement combines TRDV2 with TRDJ1; TRDD3 fits 10 bases in the junction. The bases read TGTGCCTGTGATGACTGGGGGATGCGCAGGACCGATAAACTCATCTTT. Its protein is CACDDWGMRRTDKLIF.